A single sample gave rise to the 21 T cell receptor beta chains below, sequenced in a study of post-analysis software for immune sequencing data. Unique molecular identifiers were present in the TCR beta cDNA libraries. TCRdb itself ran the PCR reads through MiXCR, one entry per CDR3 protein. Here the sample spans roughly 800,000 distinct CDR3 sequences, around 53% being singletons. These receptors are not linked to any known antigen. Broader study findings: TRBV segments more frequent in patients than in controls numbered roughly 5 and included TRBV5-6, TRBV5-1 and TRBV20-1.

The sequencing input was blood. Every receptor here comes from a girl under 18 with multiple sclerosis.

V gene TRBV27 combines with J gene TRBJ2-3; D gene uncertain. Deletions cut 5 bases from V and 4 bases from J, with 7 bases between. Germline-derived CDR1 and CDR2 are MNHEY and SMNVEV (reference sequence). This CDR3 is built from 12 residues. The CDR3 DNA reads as TGTGCCAGCAGTCCGGTACCAGATACGCAGTATTTT. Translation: CASSPVPDTQYF.

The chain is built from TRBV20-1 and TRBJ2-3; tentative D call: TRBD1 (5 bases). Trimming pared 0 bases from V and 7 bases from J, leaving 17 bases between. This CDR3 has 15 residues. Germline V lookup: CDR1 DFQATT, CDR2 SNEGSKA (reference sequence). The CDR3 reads CSARDGASFYNTQYF. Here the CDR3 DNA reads TGCAGTGCTAGAGATGGGGCTAGTTTCTATAATACGCAGTATTTT.

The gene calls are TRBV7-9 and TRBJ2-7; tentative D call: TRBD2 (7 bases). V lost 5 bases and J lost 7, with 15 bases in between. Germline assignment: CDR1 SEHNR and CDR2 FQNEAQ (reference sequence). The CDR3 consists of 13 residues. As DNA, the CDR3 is TGTGCCAGCAGCCCTGGGGGGGCTGGAGAGCAGTACTTC. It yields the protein CASSPGGAGEQYF.

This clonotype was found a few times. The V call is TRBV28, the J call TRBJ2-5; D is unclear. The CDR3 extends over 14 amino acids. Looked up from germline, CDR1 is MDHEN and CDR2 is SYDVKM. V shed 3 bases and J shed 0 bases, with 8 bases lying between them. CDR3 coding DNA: TGTGCCAGCAGTTTCTTCAAGTACCAAGAGACCCAGTACTTC. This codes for CASSFFKYQETQYF.

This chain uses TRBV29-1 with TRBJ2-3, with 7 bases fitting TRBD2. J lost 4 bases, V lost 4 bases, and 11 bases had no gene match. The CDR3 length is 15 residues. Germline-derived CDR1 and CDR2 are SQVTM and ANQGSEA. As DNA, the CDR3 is TGCAGCGTTGCAGCGGGACCCGCTAGGGCAGATACGCAGTATTTT. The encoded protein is CSVAAGPARADTQYF.

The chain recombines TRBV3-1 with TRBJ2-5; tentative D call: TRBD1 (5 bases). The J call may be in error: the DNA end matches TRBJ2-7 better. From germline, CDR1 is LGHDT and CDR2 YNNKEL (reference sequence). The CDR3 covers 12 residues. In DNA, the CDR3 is TGTGCCAGCAGCCACAGGACACGCGAGCAGTACTTC. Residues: CASSHRTREQYF.

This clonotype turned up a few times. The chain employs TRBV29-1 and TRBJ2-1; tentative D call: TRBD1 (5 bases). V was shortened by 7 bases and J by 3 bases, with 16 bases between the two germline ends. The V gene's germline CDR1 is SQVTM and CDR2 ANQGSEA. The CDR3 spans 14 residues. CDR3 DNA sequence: TGCAGCGGCCGCAGGGTCAACCTCTACAATGAGCAGTTCTTC. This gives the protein CSGRRVNLYNEQFF.

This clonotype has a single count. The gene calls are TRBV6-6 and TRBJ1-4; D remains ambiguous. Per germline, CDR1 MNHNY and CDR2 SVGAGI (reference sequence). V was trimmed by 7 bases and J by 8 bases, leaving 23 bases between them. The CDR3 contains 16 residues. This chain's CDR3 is CASIAPGAPRHEKLFF. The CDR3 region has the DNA TGTGCCAGCATCGCACCGGGAGCACCAAGGCACGAAAAACTGTTTTTT.

The CDR3 loop reads CASSPTRDSGYTF. DNA for the CDR3: TGTGCCAGCAGCCCGACCCGGGACAGTGGCTACACCTTC. This rearrangement joins TRBV7-9 to TRBJ1-2, with TRBD1 matching 7 bases. Germline trimming cut 5 bases from V and 7 bases from J; bases unmatched to any gene: 7. This CDR3 region has 13 residues. The germline gives CDR1 SEHNR, CDR2 FQNEAQ (reference sequence).

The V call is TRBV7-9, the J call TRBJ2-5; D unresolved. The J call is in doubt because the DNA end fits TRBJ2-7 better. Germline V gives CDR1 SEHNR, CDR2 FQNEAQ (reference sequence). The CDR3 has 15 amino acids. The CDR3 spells CASSQIQELVYEQYF. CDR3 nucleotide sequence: TGTGCCAGCAGTCAAATCCAGGAGCTTGTTTACGAGCAGTACTTC.

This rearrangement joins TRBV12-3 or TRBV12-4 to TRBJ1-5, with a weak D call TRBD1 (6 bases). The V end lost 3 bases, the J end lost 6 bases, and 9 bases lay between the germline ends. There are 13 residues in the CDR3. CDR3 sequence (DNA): TGTGCCAGCAGTTTTTCAGGGGTTCAGCCCCAGCATTTT. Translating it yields CASSFSGVQPQHF.

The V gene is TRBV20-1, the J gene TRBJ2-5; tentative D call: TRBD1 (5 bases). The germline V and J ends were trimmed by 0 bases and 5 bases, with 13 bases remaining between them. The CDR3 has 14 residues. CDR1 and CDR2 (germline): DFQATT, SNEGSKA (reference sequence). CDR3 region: CSARDVGARETQYF. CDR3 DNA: TGCAGTGCTAGAGATGTAGGGGCTCGGGAGACCCAGTACTTC.

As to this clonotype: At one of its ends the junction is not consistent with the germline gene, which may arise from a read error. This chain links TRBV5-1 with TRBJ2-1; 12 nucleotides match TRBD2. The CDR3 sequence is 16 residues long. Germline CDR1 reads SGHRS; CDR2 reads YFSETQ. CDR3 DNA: TGCGCCAGCAGCTCGACTAGCGGGAGCTCCTACAGTGAGCAGTTCTTC. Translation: CASSSTSGSSYSEQFF.

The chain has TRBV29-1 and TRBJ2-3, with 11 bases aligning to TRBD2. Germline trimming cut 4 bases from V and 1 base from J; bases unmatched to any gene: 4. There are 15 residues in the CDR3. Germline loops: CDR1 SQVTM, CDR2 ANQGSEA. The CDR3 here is CSVAGTSGGTDTQYF. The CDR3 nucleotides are TGCAGCGTTGCAGGGACTAGCGGAGGCACAGATACGCAGTATTTT.

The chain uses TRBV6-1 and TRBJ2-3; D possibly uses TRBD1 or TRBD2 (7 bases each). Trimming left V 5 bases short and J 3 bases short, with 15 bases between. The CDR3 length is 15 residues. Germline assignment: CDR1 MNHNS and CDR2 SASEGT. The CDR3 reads CASSRTRQGTDTQYF. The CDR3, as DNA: TGTGCCAGCAGTAGGACTAGACAGGGAACAGATACGCAGTATTTT.

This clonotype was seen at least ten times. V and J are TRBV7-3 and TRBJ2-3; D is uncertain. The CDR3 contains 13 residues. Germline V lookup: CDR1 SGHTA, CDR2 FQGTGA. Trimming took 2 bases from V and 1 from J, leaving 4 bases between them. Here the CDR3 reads CASSLSRTDTQYF. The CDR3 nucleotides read TGTGCCAGCAGCTTATCGCGCACAGATACGCAGTATTTT.

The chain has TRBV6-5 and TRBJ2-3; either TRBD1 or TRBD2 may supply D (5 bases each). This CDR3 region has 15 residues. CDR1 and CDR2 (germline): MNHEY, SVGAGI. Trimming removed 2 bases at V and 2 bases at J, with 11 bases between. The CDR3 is CASSYRGASTDTQYF. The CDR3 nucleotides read TGTGCCAGCAGTTACAGAGGGGCCTCCACAGATACGCAGTATTTT.

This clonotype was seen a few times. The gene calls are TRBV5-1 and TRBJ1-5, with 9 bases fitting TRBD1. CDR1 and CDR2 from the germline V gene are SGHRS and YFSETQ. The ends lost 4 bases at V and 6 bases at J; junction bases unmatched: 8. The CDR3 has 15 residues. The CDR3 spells CASSVAGTGFQPQHF. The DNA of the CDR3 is TGCGCCAGCAGCGTTGCCGGGACAGGGTTTCAGCCCCAGCATTTT.

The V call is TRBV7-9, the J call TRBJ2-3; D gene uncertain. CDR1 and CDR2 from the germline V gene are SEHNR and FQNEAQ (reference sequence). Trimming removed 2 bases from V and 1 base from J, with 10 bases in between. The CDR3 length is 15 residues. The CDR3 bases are TGTGCCAGCAGCTTATCGTGGGCAGGCACAGATACGCAGTATTTT. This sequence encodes CASSLSWAGTDTQYF. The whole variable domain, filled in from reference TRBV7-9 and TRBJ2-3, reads DTGVSQNPRHKITKRGQNVTFRCDPISEHNRLYWYRQTLGQGPEFLTYFQNEAQLEKSRLLSDRFSAERPKGSFSTLEIQRTEQGDSAMYLCASSLSWAGTDTQYFGPGTRLTVL.

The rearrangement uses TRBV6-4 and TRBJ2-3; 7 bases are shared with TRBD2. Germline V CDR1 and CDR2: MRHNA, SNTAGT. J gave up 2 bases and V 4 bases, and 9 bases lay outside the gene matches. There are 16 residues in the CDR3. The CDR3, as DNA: TGTGCCAGCAGTGTGGCGTCTAGCGGCCTCACAGATACGCAGTATTTT. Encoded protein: CASSVASSGLTDTQYF.

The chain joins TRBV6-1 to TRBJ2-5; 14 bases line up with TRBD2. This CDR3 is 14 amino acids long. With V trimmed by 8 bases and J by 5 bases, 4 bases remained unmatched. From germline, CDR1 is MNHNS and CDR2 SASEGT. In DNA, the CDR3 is TGTGCCAGCGGACTAGCGGGAGGTGGTGAGACCCAGTACTTC. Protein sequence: CASGLAGGGETQYF.